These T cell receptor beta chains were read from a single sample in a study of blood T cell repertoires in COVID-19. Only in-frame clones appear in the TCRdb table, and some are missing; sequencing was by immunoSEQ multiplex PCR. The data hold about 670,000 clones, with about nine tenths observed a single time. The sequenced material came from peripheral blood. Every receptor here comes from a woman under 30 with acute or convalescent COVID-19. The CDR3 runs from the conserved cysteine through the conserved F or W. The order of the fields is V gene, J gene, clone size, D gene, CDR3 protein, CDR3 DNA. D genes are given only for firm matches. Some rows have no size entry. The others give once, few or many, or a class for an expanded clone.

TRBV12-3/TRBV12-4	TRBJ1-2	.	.	CASSLRVRGYTF	TGTGCCAGCAGCCTACGGGTTCGTGGCTACACCTTC
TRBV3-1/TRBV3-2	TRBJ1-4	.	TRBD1	CASSPRTGKEGLFF	TGTGCCAGCAGCCCCCGGACAGGGAAGGAGGGACTGTTTTTT
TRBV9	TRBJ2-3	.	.	CASSVGHPDTQYF	TGTGCCAGCAGCGTAGGTCATCCAGATACGCAGTATTTT
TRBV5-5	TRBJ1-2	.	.	CASGGLGIGYGYTF	TGTGCCAGCGGAGGCCTCGGCATCGGGTATGGCTACACCTTC
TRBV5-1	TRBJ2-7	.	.	CASSPQGYEQYF	TGCGCCAGCAGCCCCCAGGGGTACGAGCAGTACTTC
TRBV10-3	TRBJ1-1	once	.	CAISETFRGNTEAFF	TGTGCCATCAGTGAGACTTTTCGCGGGAACACTGAAGCTTTCTTT
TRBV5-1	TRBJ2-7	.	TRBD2	CATKPGGEGTYEQYF	TGCGCCACCAAACCGGGGGGGGAAGGGACTTACGAGCAGTACTTC
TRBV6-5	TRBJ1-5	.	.	CASRLKGGGNQPQHF	TGTGCCAGCAGACTCAAAGGGGGGGGCAATCAGCCCCAGCATTTT
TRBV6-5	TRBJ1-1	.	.	CASSYEDTNTEAFF	TGTGCCAGCAGTTATGAGGACACCAACACTGAAGCTTTCTTT
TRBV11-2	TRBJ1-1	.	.	CASSSRGLGTEAFF	TGTGCCAGCAGCTCCAGGGGTTTGGGCACTGAAGCTTTCTTT
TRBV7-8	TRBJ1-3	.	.	CASSRGGFSGNTIYF	TGTGCCAGCAGCCGAGGCGGTTTCTCTGGAAACACCATATATTTT
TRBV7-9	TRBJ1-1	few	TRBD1	CASRRTGKDEAFF	TGTGCCAGCAGGCGGACAGGGAAAGATGAAGCTTTCTTT
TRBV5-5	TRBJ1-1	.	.	CASSLATGRTEAFF	TGTGCCAGCAGCTTGGCTACGGGGAGGACTGAAGCTTTCTTT
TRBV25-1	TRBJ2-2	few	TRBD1	CASSEGTGDTGELFF	TGTGCCAGCAGTGAAGGGACAGGGGACACCGGGGAGCTGTTTTTT
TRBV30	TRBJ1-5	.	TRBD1	CAWSADRGGQPQHF	TGTGCCTGGAGCGCGGACAGGGGGGGTCAGCCCCAGCATTTT
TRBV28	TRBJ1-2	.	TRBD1	CASSRGGTGSGGYTF	TGTGCCAGCAGTCGGGGGGGGACAGGGTCGGGTGGCTACACCTTC
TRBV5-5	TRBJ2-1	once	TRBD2	CASSLNTGLGYNEQFF	TGTGCCAGCAGCCTCAATACGGGACTAGGATACAATGAGCAGTTCTTC
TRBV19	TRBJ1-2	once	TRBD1	CASSPPGGYYGYTF	TGTGCCAGTAGTCCTCCAGGGGGCTACTATGGCTACACCTTC
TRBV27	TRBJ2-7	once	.	CASSLFDRYEQYF	TGTGCCAGCAGCCTGTTCGACAGGTACGAGCAGTACTTC
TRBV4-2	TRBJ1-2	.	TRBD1	CASSQDVTLQGALIYGYTF	TGTGCCAGCAGCCAAGATGTGACCCTCCAGGGGGCGCTGATATATGGCTACACCTTC
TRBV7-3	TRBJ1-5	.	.	CASSPRRVRECQPQHF	TGTGCCAGCAGCCCCAGGCGTGTGAGGGAATGTCAGCCCCAGCATTTT
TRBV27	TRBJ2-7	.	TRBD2	CASRGTSGVYEQYF	TGTGCCAGCAGAGGGACTAGCGGGGTTTACGAGCAGTACTTC
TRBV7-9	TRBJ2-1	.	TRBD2	CASSLGSWVAGENNEQFF	TGTGCCAGCAGCTTAGGTTCCTGGGTAGCGGGGGAGAACAATGAGCAGTTCTTC
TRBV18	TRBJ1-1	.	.	CASSPQTANTEAFF	TGTGCCAGCTCACCACAGACAGCGAACACTGAAGCTTTCTTT
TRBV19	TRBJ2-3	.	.	CASRGGRTSTDTQYF	TGTGCCAGTAGGGGGGGGCGAACTAGCACAGATACGCAGTATTTT
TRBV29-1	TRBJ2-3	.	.	CSVEDLETDTDTQYF	TGCAGCGTTGAAGATCTTGAGACAGATACAGATACGCAGTATTTT
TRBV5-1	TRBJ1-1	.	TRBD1	CASSSKRDRGTEAFF	TGCGCCAGCAGCTCAAAGAGGGACAGGGGCACTGAAGCTTTCTTT
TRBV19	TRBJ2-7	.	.	CASSIAQGDEQYF	TGTGCCAGTAGTATAGCCCAGGGTGACGAGCAGTACTTC
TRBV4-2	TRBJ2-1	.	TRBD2	CASSYIGTSGGRYNEQFF	TGTGCCAGCAGCTACATAGGGACTAGCGGGGGTCGGTACAATGAGCAGTTCTTC
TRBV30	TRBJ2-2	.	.	CAWSVDTGELFF	TGTGCCTGGAGTGTCGACACCGGGGAGCTGTTTTTT
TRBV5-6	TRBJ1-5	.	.	CASSSRGLQPQHF	TGTGCCAGCAGCTCCCGCGGGCTGCAGCCCCAGCATTTT
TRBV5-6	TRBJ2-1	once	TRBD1	CASSLRTGGSYNEQFF	TGTGCCAGCAGCTTGAGGACAGGGGGTTCCTACAATGAGCAGTTCTTC
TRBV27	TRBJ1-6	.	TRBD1	CASQEQGALSYNSPLHF	TGTGCCAGCCAGGAGCAGGGGGCTCTTTCCTATAATTCACCCCTCCACTTT
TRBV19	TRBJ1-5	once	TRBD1	CASMGGQDPLQPQHF	TGTGCCAGTATGGGGGGACAGGACCCCCTTCAGCCCCAGCATTTT
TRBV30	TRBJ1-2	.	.	CAWSQGSNYGYTF	TGTGCCTGGAGCCAGGGGTCTAACTATGGCTACACCTTC
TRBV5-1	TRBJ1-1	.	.	CASSLSGVGNTEAFF	TGCGCCAGCAGCTTGAGCGGGGTAGGGAACACTGAAGCTTTCTTT
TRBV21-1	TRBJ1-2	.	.	CARQGKNYGYTF	TGTGCCAGACAGGGGAAAAACTATGGCTACACCTTC
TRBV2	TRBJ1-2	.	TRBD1	CASSGQGGGYTF	TGTGCCAGCAGTGGACAGGGGGGAGGCTACACCTTC